This T cell receptor (beta chain) was retrieved from a study of blood T cell repertoires in COVID-19. About the research overall: Material from acute and convalescent COVID-19 was sourced from the United States, Italy and Spain. In each case, the material was cDNA or gDNA derived from T cells, B-cell-depleted T cells, or PBMCs.

In the original workflow: Amplification from reference gene primers served as the basis for estimated nucleated cell counts. Only in-frame clones appear in the TCRdb table, and some are missing; sequencing was by immunoSEQ multiplex PCR. That table gives V, J and clone size, and the DNA gave D and trimming. Of around 170,000 clones detected, under 90% appear once; the ten largest clones hold over 13%. Germline lookup yields CDR1 LGHDT and CDR2 YNNKEL (reference sequence). The CDR3 is 15 amino acids. The V gene end was trimmed by 0 bases and the J gene end by 5 bases; junction bases not matched to a gene: 7.

The V and J genes are TRBV3-1 (or the pseudogene TRBV3-2) and TRBJ2-7, with TRBD2 matching over 7 bases. Specimen: peripheral blood. The sequence came from a man aged 25-40 years with active or convalescent COVID-19. The CDR3 protein is CASSQEGRDYDEQYF. The CDR3 DNA reads as TGTGCCAGCAGCCAAGAGGGCAGGGACTACGACGAGCAGTACTTC.